These 23 T cell receptor beta chains were sequenced from one sample in a study of response to subunit inactivated influenza vaccine. Using its own MiXCR run on the RT-PCR reads, TCRdb lists one record per CDR3 protein. Among more than 450,000 distinct CDR3 sequences, about 11% were seen once, and the ten largest hold approximately 11%. This same sample was also taken into another study, of T cells expressing NK-cell markers. That report notes: With UMIs, 5'RACE template switching was used to make TCR beta cDNA.

The specimen was PBMCs from blood, collected on the day of vaccination. The source is a man aged 50 to 60 who received an inactivated influenza vaccine.

This clonotype was detected many times. This chain connects TRBV12-3 or TRBV12-4 to TRBJ2-1; D remains unclear. Trimming took 4 bases from V and 5 from J, leaving 9 bases between them. The CDR3 has 13 residues. CDR3 sequence reads: CASSSPADNEQFF. CDR3 nucleotides: TGTGCCAGCAGTTCCCCGGCAGACAATGAGCAGTTCTTC.

The rearrangement joins TRBV9 to TRBJ2-1; no reliable D call. Germline V gives CDR1 SGDLS, CDR2 YYNGEE. Trimming removed 2 bases at V and 5 bases at J, with 5 bases between. The CDR3 is 12 amino acids. The CDR3 coding sequence is TGTGCCAGCAGCGTCCCTAACAATGAGCAGTTCTTC. This encodes CASSVPNNEQFF.

This rearrangement joins TRBV7-9 to TRBJ2-6; 8 nucleotides match TRBD1. The CDR3 is made up of 16 amino acids. V dropped 2 bases and J dropped 0; count of bases not matched to a gene: 0. Germline V CDR1 and CDR2: SEHNR, FQNEAQ (reference sequence). CDR3 region: CASSLTGGSGANVLTF. The DNA for the CDR3 is TGTGCCAGCAGCTTAACAGGGGGCTCTGGGGCCAACGTCCTGACTTTC.

This clonotype was observed a few times. The chain uses TRBV12-3 or TRBV12-4 and TRBJ2-7; maybe TRBD2 (6 bases). Trimming stripped 5 bases from V and 2 bases from J, with 10 bases between. The CDR3 is 13 amino acids. The CDR3 spells CASSGDSTYEQYF. CDR3 bases: TGTGCCAGCAGTGGGGACTCCACCTACGAGCAGTACTTC.

The V call is TRBV25-1, the J call TRBJ2-7; D not resolved. This CDR3 spans 16 amino acids. The V end was cut by 2 bases, the J end by 6 bases, with 20 bases between. Germline V gene sequence: CDR1 MGHDK, CDR2 SYGVNS. For the CDR3, the DNA is TGTGCCAGCAGTGAAGCTGGAACCCGGACCCTTCGCGAGCAGTACTTC. It is translated as CASSEAGTRTLREQYF.

V is TRBV19 and J is TRBJ2-7; TRBD2 matches at 9 bases. Trimming at V came to 7 bases and at J to 1 base, leaving 17 bases not matched to a gene. The CDR3 extends over 18 amino acids. Per the germline V gene, CDR1 is LNHDA and CDR2 is SQIVND (reference sequence). CDR3 sequence: CASTIGTGAGGDSYEQYF. CDR3 coding DNA: TGTGCCAGTACCATTGGAACGGGAGCGGGAGGCGATTCCTACGAGCAGTACTTC.

This clonotype was recorded a few times. The gene calls are TRBV5-1 and TRBJ1-4; possible D gene TRBD1, 6 bases. Germline loops: CDR1 SGHRS, CDR2 YFSETQ. CDR3 length: 15 residues. V was cut by 5 bases and J by 4 bases, with 15 bases left in between. Here the CDR3 reads CASRPTGTRNEKLFF. For the CDR3, the DNA is TGCGCCAGCAGACCAACAGGGACCCGTAATGAAAAACTGTTTTTT.

This clonotype was seen a few times. The genes are TRBV4-2 and TRBJ2-5, with D possibly matching TRBD2 (5 bases). The germline gives CDR1 LGHNA, CDR2 YNFKEQ. The length of the CDR3 is 13 residues. The V gene lost 3 bases and the J gene lost 5 bases, with 10 bases spanning the gap. The CDR3 protein is CASSHFGLETQYF. In nucleotides, the CDR3 is TGTGCCAGCAGCCATTTCGGACTGGAGACCCAGTACTTC.

This clonotype was observed a handful of times. The genes are TRBV15 and TRBJ2-2, with 7 bases lining up with TRBD1. The germline CDR1 and CDR2 sequences are LNHNV and YYDKDF (reference sequence). There are 15 residues in the CDR3. Trimming cost V 2 bases and J 3 bases; bases outside gene matches: 3. The CDR3 sequence: CATSRHTGDTGELFF. Here the CDR3 DNA reads TGTGCCACCAGCAGACACACAGGGGACACCGGGGAGCTGTTTTTT.

This clonotype was observed a handful of times. The chain links TRBV20-1 to TRBJ1-6; TRBD1 matches at 7 bases. V lost 4 bases, J lost 6 bases, and 6 bases stayed unmatched. The CDR3 is made up of 14 amino acids. Germline V gene data show CDR1 as DFQATT and CDR2 as SNEGSKA (reference sequence). Written as DNA, the CDR3 is TGCAGTGCTAACCAGGGGGGACCTAATTCACCCCTCCACTTT. Its protein product is CSANQGGPNSPLHF.

The V gene is TRBV10-1, the J gene TRBJ2-2, with no clear D. CDR1 is WNHNN and CDR2 is SYGVQD in the germline V gene (reference sequence). Trimming cost V 7 bases and J 4 bases, with 19 bases left between them. The CDR3 has 16 amino acids. The CDR3 region has the DNA TGCGCCAGCACTGACTCTACAATAAAGGGCACCGGGGAGCTGTTTTTT. It translates to CASTDSTIKGTGELFF.

The chain couples TRBV20-1 to TRBJ2-1; D remains unclear. Germline loops: CDR1 DFQATT, CDR2 SNEGSKA (reference sequence). The CDR3 runs to 12 residues. V was pared by 1 base and J by 2 bases, with 3 bases between. The CDR3: CSARVTYNEQFF. In nucleotides, the CDR3 is TGCAGTGCTAGAGTTACCTACAATGAGCAGTTCTTC.

The V and J genes are TRBV13 and TRBJ2-5; D remains ambiguous. Germline CDR1 PRHDT, CDR2 FYEKMQ (reference sequence). V was trimmed by 0 bases and J by 1 base, leaving 9 bases between them. This CDR3 region has 15 residues. Written as DNA, the CDR3 is TGTGCCAGCAGCTTAGGTCGCCAGCGCCAAGAGACCCAGTACTTC. Translated, it gives CASSLGRQRQETQYF.

This chain links TRBV20-1 with TRBJ2-5; no reliable D call. Germline-derived CDR1 and CDR2 are DFQATT and SNEGSKA (reference sequence). This CDR3 region has 14 residues. Trimming shortened V by 4 bases and J by 0 bases, and 12 bases separated the two germline ends. CDR3 DNA sequence: TGCAGTGCTATAGTCTGGCATTACCAAGAGACCCAGTACTTC. Translating it yields CSAIVWHYQETQYF.

This clonotype occurred a few times. The chain couples TRBV4-1 to TRBJ2-7, with TRBD2 as a possible D gene (6 bases). V shed 4 bases and J shed 1 base, with 14 bases lying between them. Germline V gives CDR1 MGHRA, CDR2 YSYEKL. CDR3 length equals 15 residues. The DNA for the CDR3 is TGCGCCAGCAGCCCAGCAGGCGGGAAGTCCTACGAGCAGTACTTC. This gives the protein CASSPAGGKSYEQYF.

This clonotype was observed a few times. V usage is TRBV6-2 or TRBV6-3 and J usage is TRBJ2-7, with TRBD2 matching over 10 bases. After removal of 0 bases from V and 2 bases from J, the junction contained 4 bases not matched to a gene. The length of the CDR3 is 16 residues. CDR1 MNHEY and CDR2 SVGEGT come from the germline V gene. The CDR3 region is CASSYSGAGGPYEQYF. The CDR3 nucleotides read TGTGCCAGCAGTTACTCGGGAGCGGGAGGGCCCTACGAGCAGTACTTC.

This clonotype turned up a few times. The J gene is TRBJ1-4, the V gene TRBV20-1; a weak D match, TRBD1 (5 bases). The germline V gene has CDR1 DFQATT and CDR2 SNEGSKA (reference sequence). Trimming took 3 bases from V and 8 from J, leaving 22 bases between them. This CDR3 is built from 16 residues. CDR3 region: CSARGVIAGQTEKLFF. The CDR3 DNA follows: TGCAGTGCTAGGGGGGTCATCGCAGGACAAACGGAAAAACTGTTTTTT.

The chain recombines TRBV12-3 or TRBV12-4 with TRBJ2-3, with 8 bases fitting TRBD2. The junction had 9 bases not matched to a gene; V was cut back by 6 bases and J by 4 bases. The CDR3 runs to 15 residues. The CDR3 DNA sequence: TGTGCCAGCAGCTTTACTAGCGGAATCCCAGATACGCAGTATTTT. Its protein product is CASSFTSGIPDTQYF.

This clonotype was counted at least ten times. The V call is TRBV19, the J call TRBJ1-1; D is perhaps TRBD1 (5 bases). Germline V lookup: CDR1 LNHDA, CDR2 SQIVND (reference sequence). The CDR3 length is 12 residues. This CDR3 is CTSGTGNTEAFF. The CDR3 nucleotides read TGTACTTCCGGGACGGGGAACACTGAAGCTTTCTTT.

This clonotype came up a few times. The chain combines TRBV7-6 with TRBJ2-1; 11 nucleotides align to TRBD2. The ends lost 4 bases at V and 0 bases at J; junction bases unmatched: 2. The germline gives CDR1 SGHVS, CDR2 FNYEAQ. The CDR3 extends over 16 amino acids. The CDR3 loop is CASSSGLAVSYNEQFF. The CDR3 nucleotides are TGTGCCAGCAGCTCGGGACTAGCGGTCTCCTACAATGAGCAGTTCTTC.

This clonotype occurred a few times. The chain links TRBV25-1 to TRBJ1-6, with a tentative D call TRBD1 (5 bases). Germline lookup yields CDR1 MGHDK and CDR2 SYGVNS. V was clipped by 7 bases and J by 8 bases, with 18 bases between them. This CDR3 is 15 amino acids long. The CDR3 is CASNTGKGVYSPLHF. The CDR3 nucleotides are TGTGCCAGCAATACGGGGAAAGGGGTTTATTCACCCCTCCACTTT. The full variable domain, rest sourced from reference TRBV25-1 and TRBJ1-6, is EADIYQTPRYLVIGTGKKITLECSQTMGHDKMYWYQQDPGMELHLIHYSYGVNSTEKGDLSSESTVSRIRTEHFPLTLESARPSHTSQYLCASNTGKGVYSPLHFGNGTRLTVT.

The chain uses TRBV29-1 and TRBJ2-7; 7 positions match TRBD1. The CDR3 runs to 13 residues. Germline assignment: CDR1 SQVTM and CDR2 ANQGSEA. The V gene end was trimmed by 6 bases and the J gene end by 4 bases; junction bases not matched to a gene: 9. In DNA, the CDR3 is TGCAGCGTGCGGACAGGTGAAACTTACGAGCAGTACTTC. Translated: CSVRTGETYEQYF.

This clonotype was seen a few times. The genes are TRBV30 and TRBJ2-1; D gene unclear. The CDR3 is made up of 12 amino acids. Germline loops: CDR1 GTSNPN, CDR2 SVGIG (reference sequence). V lost 1 base and J 5 bases, leaving 6 bases between the germline ends. The CDR3 loop is CAWSDGDNEQFF. The CDR3 DNA reads as TGTGCCTGGAGTGATGGGGACAATGAGCAGTTCTTC.